This T cell receptor (beta chain) was sequenced during a study of blood T cell repertoires in COVID-19. Study overall: The samples span acute and convalescent COVID-19 from the United States, Italy and Spain. PBMCs, B-cell-depleted T cells, or T cells were the source of the cDNA or gDNA that made up the material.

Germline lookup yields CDR1 LGHDT and CDR2 YNNKEL (reference sequence). V shed 3 bases and J shed 5 bases, with 14 bases lying between them. The CDR3 extends over 15 amino acids. In the study's own analysis: Nucleated cell number was recorded as an estimate derived from reference gene primer amplification. The table came from immunoSEQ multiplex PCR; TCRdb's copy has only in-frame clones and leaves some out. V, J and clone size are taken as reported in that table, and D and trimming were inferred from the DNA itself. Here the sample spans approximately 70,000 clones, about nine tenths being singletons.

The chain recombines TRBV3-1 (or the pseudogene TRBV3-2) with TRBJ2-1; weak D call: TRBD2 (6 bases). The receptor comes from a man aged 45-65 years with COVID-19, enrolled during active disease. Sequencing was carried out using peripheral blood. The CDR3 bases are TGTGCCAGCAGCCAGGGAGGCGGGCCTAACAATGAGCAGTTCTTC. It specifies CASSQGGGPNNEQFF.